This TCR beta chain was sequenced in a study of blood T cell repertoires in COVID-19 (dated by TCRdb to 2020 to 2021). With regard to the full study: Samples covering the acute and convalescent phases of COVID-19 were provided by collaborators in the United States, Italy and Spain. The repertoires were made available in a free public database intended to serve as a resource for research on the immune response to SARS-CoV-2. The material from the prospective study consisted of cDNA or gDNA derived from T cells, B-cell-depleted T cells, or PBMCs. A de-identified subject ID, COVID-19 status, age in years and sex were almost always included in the sample metadata. Where available, HLA class I and class II types were taken from metadata supplied by the sample provider and were not determined by assay-based typing. Samples were obtained from the ongoing ImmuneRACE study (first 160 participants) and from about 1,300 subjects provided by 6 global collaborators. The dataset comprised deeply sampled blood TCRbeta repertoires from subjects exposed to, actively infected with, or recovered from COVID-19.

TCRbeta CDR3 regions were amplified from genomic DNA by means of the immunoSEQ Assay, a bias-controlled multiplex PCR. On the study's bioinformatics: Within the assay, amplification of reference gene primers was used to estimate how many nucleated cells each sample contained. To quantify the absolute abundance of each unique TCRbeta CDR3 rearrangement, sequence reads were collapsed and filtered. Productive Simpson clonality was computed per sample as the square root of Simpson's diversity index over productive rearrangements. Drawn from immuneACCESS, this table holds only the in-frame rearrangements with V and J called that TCRdb kept. Clones are partly lost; checked studies trace under half to an unresolved V gene and leave the rest unexplained. V and J calls and clone size are copied from that table; D and trimming were computed from the DNA. Present in this sample are 150,000 or so clones, roughly nine tenths of which were seen just once. 15% of the sample lies in the top ten.

Comments on this clone: This receptor's antigen is unknown. Base qualities are not at hand, and no much larger clone is one base apart.

Each collaborating institution followed its own protocols to collect whole blood in K2EDTA tubes. For TCRbeta analysis, collaborator samples were shipped as frozen whole blood, as isolated PBMCs, or as DNA extracted from either sample type. Findings and caveats that apply to the study as a whole: How much clinical and demographic metadata was included differed by source and by participant, and the metadata was provided uncurated.

This clonotype originated in a woman aged 40 to 50 with acute or convalescent COVID-19. Sample: peripheral blood.

The CDR3 region reads CASSEYGGEEDGYTF. Read as DNA, the sequence is TGTGCCAGCAGTGAATATGGCGGGGAGGAAGATGGCTACACCTTC. The sequence links TRBV25-1 to TRBJ1-2, with the D gene too uncertain to name. The germline ends are 14 bases apart after V is trimmed by 0 bases and J by 6 bases. From the cysteine through the phenylalanine, the CDR3 covers 15 amino acids. Kept here is only the CDR3 DNA, which spans 45 bases and is read in frame from base 1. CDR1 and CDR2 were assigned from the germline V gene as MGHDK and SYGVNS.